This entry lists 14 T cell receptor beta chains sequenced from one sample in a study of shared clonotypes between healthy human individuals. The repertoire was sequenced with immunoSEQ multiplex PCR; TCRdb's copy has only in-frame clones and lacks some. This sample carries 650,000 to 700,000 clones, 90% of them seen once, and the ten largest clones take about 34%. The sequencing sample was made of memory CD8+ T cells from PBMCs. The subset is: CD45RO+ cells pooled with CCR7-negative TemRA cells. Every receptor here comes from a man aged 18 to 29 in good health. Some clones in this sample may be carry-over from other donors' samples.

Written as DNA, the CDR3 is TGCGCCAGCAGCCATTTAAGGGACCCCCGGAACACTGAAGCTTTCTTT. Its protein is CASSHLRDPRNTEAFF. The J gene is TRBJ1-1, the V gene TRBV4-1; tentative D call: TRBD1 (5 bases). Trimming pared 3 bases from V and 1 base from J, leaving 15 bases between. The CDR3 runs 16 residues. Germline V gene data show CDR1 as MGHRA and CDR2 as YSYEKL.

In this sample, this clone turned up once. The gene calls are TRBV10-2 and TRBJ2-7, with 10 bases matching TRBD1. V gave up 5 bases and J gave up 5 bases; unmatched junction bases: 15. This CDR3 spans 17 amino acids. Looked up from germline, CDR1 is WSHSY and CDR2 is SAAADI. CDR3 protein: CASSYSPPGQGIHEQYF. CDR3 DNA: TGCGCCAGCAGTTACTCCCCGCCGGGACAGGGGATCCACGAGCAGTACTTC.

This clone was counted a few times. This chain links TRBV5-4 with TRBJ2-5, with 9 bases aligning to TRBD2. This CDR3 has 17 amino acids. In germline, CDR1 is SGHNT, CDR2 YYREEE (reference sequence). J was trimmed by 4 bases and V by 4 bases; bases with no gene match: 14. CDR3 region: CASSPGGGRAWGETQYF. CDR3 sequence (DNA): TGTGCCAGCAGCCCTGGGGGCGGGAGGGCCTGGGGAGAGACCCAGTACTTC.

The chain joins TRBV7-9 to TRBJ2-1; TRBD1 matches at 10 bases. Germline-derived CDR1 and CDR2 are SEHNR and FQNEAQ (reference sequence). Trimming removed 4 bases from V and 8 bases from J; junction bases left unmatched: 20. This CDR3 contains 19 residues. As DNA, the CDR3 is TGTGCCAGCAGCTCCCGGGACAGGGGACTGGGTGGGGCCCTTCATGAGCAGTTCTTC. It translates to CASSSRDRGLGGALHEQFF.

Comment on this clone: Other DNA sequences within the sample encode an identical CDR3. The chain employs TRBV9 and TRBJ1-1, with D possibly matching TRBD1 (6 bases). V lost 2 bases, J lost 1 base, and 9 bases lay in between. The CDR3 has 14 amino acids. Germline loops: CDR1 SGDLS, CDR2 YYNGEE. The CDR3 is CASSVEGGNTEAFF. CDR3 nucleotides: TGTGCCAGCAGCGTTGAAGGGGGGAACACTGAAGCTTTCTTT.

The chain carries TRBV5-1 and TRBJ2-7, with D possibly being TRBD2 (5 bases). Germline CDR1 is SGHRS and CDR2 is YFSETQ. CDR3 size: 13 residues. V gave up 4 bases and J gave up 5 bases, with 13 bases separating them. Written as DNA, the CDR3 is TGCGCCAGCAGCGGAATACCGGGGAACGAGCAGTACTTC. Protein sequence: CASSGIPGNEQYF. The entire variable domain, with the rest obtained from reference TRBV5-1 and TRBJ2-7, is as follows: KAGVTQTPRYLIKTRGQQVTLSCSPISGHRSVSWYQQTPGQGLQFLFEYFSETQRNKGNFPGRFSGRQFSNSRSEMNVSTLELGDSALYLCASSGIPGNEQYFGPGTRLTVT.

This chain joins TRBV19 and TRBJ2-6; D is tentatively TRBD1 or TRBD2 (5 bases each). From germline, CDR1 is LNHDA and CDR2 SQIVND (reference sequence). Trimming cost V 5 bases and J 2 bases, with 10 bases left between them. The CDR3 has 15 residues. CDR3 nucleotide sequence: TGTGCCAGTAGTCCCCGAGGGGCTGGGGCCAACGTCCTGACTTTC. Residues: CASSPRGAGANVLTF.

The chain employs TRBV19 and TRBJ1-5; 9 bases are shared with TRBD1. From germline, CDR1 is LNHDA and CDR2 SQIVND (reference sequence). CDR3 size: 15 residues. Trimming cost V 6 bases and J 2 bases; bases outside gene matches: 5. This chain's CDR3 is CASRRQGVCNQPQHF. The CDR3 bases are TGTGCCAGTAGGCGACAGGGGGTTTGCAATCAGCCCCAGCATTTT.

The chain is built from TRBV11-3 and TRBJ2-2; 15 bases are shared with TRBD2. V lost 5 bases and J lost 4; bases outside the gene matches: 8. Germline V gene sequence: CDR1 SGHNT, CDR2 YENEEA. This CDR3 contains 18 residues. The CDR3 bases are TGTGCCAGCAGCCTGGGACTAGCGGGAGGCCTGGGCACCGGGGAGCTGTTTTTT. As protein: CASSLGLAGGLGTGELFF. Complete variable domain (other parts from reference TRBV11-3 and TRBJ2-2): EAGVVQSPRYKIIEKKQPVAFWCNPISGHNTLYWYLQNLGQGPELLIRYENEEAVDDSQLPKDRFSAERLKGVDSTLKIQPAELGDSAVYLCASSLGLAGGLGTGELFFGEGSRLTVL.

The chain links TRBV9 to TRBJ1-1, with D perhaps TRBD1 (6 bases). The CDR3 sequence is 18 residues long. Germline V gene data show CDR1 as SGDLS and CDR2 as YYNGEE. Trimming pared 0 bases from V and 3 bases from J, leaving 21 bases between. In nucleotides, the CDR3 is TGTGCCAGCAGCGTAGGGTCTTATGGGGGGGCCACCTACACTGAAGCTTTCTTT. Protein: CASSVGSYGGATYTEAFF.

V and J are TRBV6-6 and TRBJ2-1; maybe TRBD2 (5 bases). Germline values: CDR1 MNHNY, CDR2 SVGAGI (reference sequence). Trimming stripped 6 bases from V and 10 bases from J, with 16 bases between. CDR3 length: 13 amino acids. The CDR3 is CASRPKLSGEQFF. DNA of the CDR3: TGTGCCAGCAGACCTAAGCTGTCGGGGGAGCAGTTCTTC.

The CDR3, as DNA: TGTGCCAGCAATGCGCCTAGCGGCTACAATGAGCAGTTCTTC. Its protein product is CASNAPSGYNEQFF. The chain uses TRBV6-5 and TRBJ2-1; 7 nucleotides align to TRBD2. Looked up from germline, CDR1 is MNHEY and CDR2 is SVGAGI. With 7 bases clipped from V and 3 bases from J, the junction kept 6 bases outside the gene matches. The CDR3 contains 14 residues.

This clone was seen more than once but under ten times. The genes are TRBV27 and TRBJ1-5; D is ambiguous. CDR1 is MNHEY, CDR2 SMNVEV, per germline (reference sequence). The CDR3 sequence is 13 residues long. V was clipped by 3 bases and J by 7 bases, with 10 bases between them. The CDR3: CASSFGRLQPQHF. For the CDR3, the DNA is TGTGCCAGCAGTTTCGGGAGGTTACAGCCCCAGCATTTT.

CDR3 bases: TGCGCCAGCAGCCATAACGACAGGGTAACTAATGAAAAACTGTTTTTT. Protein: CASSHNDRVTNEKLFF. The chain couples TRBV4-1 to TRBJ1-4; 7 bases match TRBD1. The germline gives CDR1 MGHRA, CDR2 YSYEKL. The junction had 5 bases not matched to a gene; V was cut back by 3 bases and J by 1 base. The CDR3 runs to 16 residues.